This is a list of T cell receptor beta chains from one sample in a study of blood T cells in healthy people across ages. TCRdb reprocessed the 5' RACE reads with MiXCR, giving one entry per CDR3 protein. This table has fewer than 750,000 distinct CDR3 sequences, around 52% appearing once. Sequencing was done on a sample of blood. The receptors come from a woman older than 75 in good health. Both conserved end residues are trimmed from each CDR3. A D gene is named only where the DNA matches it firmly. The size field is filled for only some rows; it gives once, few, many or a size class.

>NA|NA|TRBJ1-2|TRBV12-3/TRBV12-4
ASSFSGSKGYT
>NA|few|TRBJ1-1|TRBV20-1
SARSRGTEAF
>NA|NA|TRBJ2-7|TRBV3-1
AGSSDRSETDNEQY
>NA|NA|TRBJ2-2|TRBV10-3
AITAGRATNTGELF
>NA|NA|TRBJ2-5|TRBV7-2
ASSSLWAETQY
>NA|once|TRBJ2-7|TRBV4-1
ASSPIKADEQY
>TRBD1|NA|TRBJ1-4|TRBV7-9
ASARGSEKLF
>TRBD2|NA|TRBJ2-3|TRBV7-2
ASSLAPAGGADTQY
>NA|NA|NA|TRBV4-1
ASSQVGGNEQY
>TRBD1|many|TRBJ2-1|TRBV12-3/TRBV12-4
ASSPGTGLNEQF
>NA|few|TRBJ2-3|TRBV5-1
ASGAGTSTDTQY
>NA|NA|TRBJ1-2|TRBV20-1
SASPKLEGYT
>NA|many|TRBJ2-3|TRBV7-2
ASSLDFTDTQY
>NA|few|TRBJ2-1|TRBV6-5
ASSYSTRGETQF
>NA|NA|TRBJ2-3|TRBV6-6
ASGLESSDTQY
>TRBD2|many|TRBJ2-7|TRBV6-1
ASSRTGTSGLHTSSYEQY
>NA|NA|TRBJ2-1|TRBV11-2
ASSLGTGNWNEQF
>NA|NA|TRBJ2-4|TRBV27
ASSPRGAGNIQY
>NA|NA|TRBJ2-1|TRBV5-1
ASSWVSPPEQF
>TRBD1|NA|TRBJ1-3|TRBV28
ASSRDRAGNTIY
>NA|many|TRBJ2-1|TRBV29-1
SVPKPSGASYNEQF
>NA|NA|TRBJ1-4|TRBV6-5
ASSYGTTNEKLF
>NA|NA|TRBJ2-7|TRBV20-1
SARGGVGLNSYEQY
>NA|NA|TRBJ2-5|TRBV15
ATSRERGGETQY
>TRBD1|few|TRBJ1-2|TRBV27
ASSVTGAGGYT
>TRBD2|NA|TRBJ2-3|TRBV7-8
ASSPRGLAGPYSTDTQY
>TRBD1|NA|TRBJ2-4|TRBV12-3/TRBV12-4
ASSPTGVSKNIQY
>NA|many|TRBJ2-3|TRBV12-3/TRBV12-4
ASSLRRGLTDTQY